Each of the 2 T cell receptor beta chains below was sequenced from the same sample in a study of shared clonotypes between healthy human individuals. Assay used: immunoSEQ multiplex PCR; TCRdb lists only in-frame clones, some missing. The sample has 490,000 or so clones, about 79% seen once; the top ten hold 13%. The specimen sequenced was PBMCs. These receptors originate from a woman between 40 and 50 years old in good health. Some clones in this sample may be carry-over from other donors' samples.

The chain is built from TRBV7-6 and TRBJ2-5, with 7 bases lining up with TRBD2. CDR1 SGHVS and CDR2 FNYEAQ come from the germline V gene. V dropped 5 bases and J dropped 5; count of bases not matched to a gene: 8. CDR3 length equals 14 residues. The CDR3 DNA follows: TGTGCCAGCAGCGAAAGACTAGCCGGCGAGACCCAGTACTTC. It translates to CASSERLAGETQYF.

V and J are TRBV5-1 and TRBJ2-3; unclear D gene. Germline V gene sequence: CDR1 SGHRS, CDR2 YFSETQ. This CDR3 comprises 14 residues. Trimming removed 5 bases at V and 6 bases at J, with 16 bases between. The CDR3 protein is CASSKSSLTDTQYF. Here the CDR3 DNA reads TGCGCCAGCAGTAAGTCGTCCCTAACCGATACGCAGTATTTT.